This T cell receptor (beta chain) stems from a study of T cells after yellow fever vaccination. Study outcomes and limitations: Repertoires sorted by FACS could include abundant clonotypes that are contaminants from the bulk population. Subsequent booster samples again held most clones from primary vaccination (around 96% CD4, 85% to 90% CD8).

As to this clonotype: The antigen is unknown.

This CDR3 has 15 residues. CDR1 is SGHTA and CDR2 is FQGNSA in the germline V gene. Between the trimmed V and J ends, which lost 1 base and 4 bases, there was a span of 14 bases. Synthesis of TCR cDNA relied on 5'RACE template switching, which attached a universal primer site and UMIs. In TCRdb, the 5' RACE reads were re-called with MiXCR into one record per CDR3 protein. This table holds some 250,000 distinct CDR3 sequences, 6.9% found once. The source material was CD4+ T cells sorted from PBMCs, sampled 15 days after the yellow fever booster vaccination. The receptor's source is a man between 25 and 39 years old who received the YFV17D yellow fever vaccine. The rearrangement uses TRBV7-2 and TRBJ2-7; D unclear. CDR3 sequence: CASSLGGTAVYEQYF. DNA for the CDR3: TGTGCCAGCAGCTTAGGAGGCACCGCGGTATACGAGCAGTACTTC.